The rows below give T cell receptor beta chains drawn from one sample of a study of CD8+ T cells in alopecia areata. Only in-frame clones appear in the TCRdb table, and some are missing; sequencing was by immunoSEQ multiplex PCR. The sample lists around 100,000 clones; roughly half were seen once. The sequencing sample was made of CD4+ T cells sorted from blood. These receptor sequences come from a human donor in good health. Both conserved end residues are part of each CDR3. D genes are given only for firm matches. Clone sizes are given selectively: once, few, many, or a class where the clone is expanded.

j_call: TRBJ2-3; clone_size: few; v_call: TRBV7-2; d_call: NA; cdr3_aa: CASSFSGDRTDTQYF; cdr3_nt: TGTGCCAGCAGCTTTTCTGGGGACCGCACAGATACGCAGTATTTT
j_call: TRBJ2-2; clone_size: few; v_call: TRBV29-1; d_call: NA; cdr3_aa: CSVDGTGGELFF; cdr3_nt: TGCAGCGTTGATGGAACCGGCGGGGAGCTGTTTTTT
j_call: TRBJ2-1; clone_size: few; v_call: TRBV10-3; d_call: NA; cdr3_aa: CAISEAGMYNEQFF; cdr3_nt: TGTGCCATCAGTGAGGCAGGGATGTACAATGAGCAGTTCTTC
j_call: TRBJ2-2; clone_size: NA; v_call: TRBV29-1; d_call: TRBD1; cdr3_aa: CSAGDRNTGELFF; cdr3_nt: TGCAGCGCCGGGGACAGGAACACCGGGGAGCTGTTTTTT
j_call: TRBJ1-5; clone_size: NA; v_call: TRBV6-6; d_call: NA; cdr3_aa: CASSYEYQPQHF; cdr3_nt: TGTGCCAGCAGTTACGAATATCAGCCCCAGCATTTT
j_call: TRBJ2-7; clone_size: NA; v_call: TRBV6-1; d_call: TRBD2; cdr3_aa: CASRSGTNYEQYF; cdr3_nt: TGTGCCAGCAGGTCCGGGACTAACTACGAGCAGTACTTC
j_call: TRBJ2-1; clone_size: NA; v_call: TRBV25-1; d_call: TRBD2; cdr3_aa: CASSFLPGTKGYNEQFF; cdr3_nt: TGTGCCAGCTCCTTCCTCCCGGGGACTAAAGGATACAATGAGCAGTTCTTC
j_call: TRBJ1-2; clone_size: NA; v_call: TRBV6-6; d_call: NA; cdr3_aa: CASSYQGSDYGYTF; cdr3_nt: TGTGCCAGCAGTTACCAAGGAAGTGACTATGGCTACACCTTC
j_call: TRBJ2-7; clone_size: NA; v_call: TRBV30; d_call: TRBD2; cdr3_aa: CAWSEGLAGVYEQYF; cdr3_nt: TGTGCCTGGAGTGAAGGACTAGCGGGGGTTTACGAGCAGTACTTC
j_call: TRBJ2-4; clone_size: NA; v_call: TRBV29-1; d_call: TRBD1; cdr3_aa: CSATGGQGALGAKNIQYF; cdr3_nt: TGCAGCGCCACGGGAGGACAGGGGGCTCTGGGAGCCAAAAACATTCAGTACTTC
j_call: TRBJ1-2; clone_size: few; v_call: TRBV23-1; d_call: NA; cdr3_aa: CASSQGLAGFHGYTF; cdr3_nt: TGCGCCAGCAGTCAAGGTTTAGCAGGGTTTCATGGCTACACCTTC
j_call: TRBJ2-7; clone_size: NA; v_call: TRBV4-3; d_call: NA; cdr3_aa: CASSQDPVAYEQYF; cdr3_nt: TGCGCCAGCAGCCAAGATCCAGTAGCCTACGAGCAGTACTTC
j_call: TRBJ1-1; clone_size: NA; v_call: TRBV4-3; d_call: NA; cdr3_aa: CASSQESAGRTEAFF; cdr3_nt: TGCGCCAGCAGCCAAGAATCGGCGGGGAGGACTGAAGCTTTCTTT
j_call: TRBJ1-6; clone_size: NA; v_call: TRBV11-2; d_call: NA; cdr3_aa: CASSMGTPNSPLHF; cdr3_nt: TGTGCCAGCAGCATGGGGACACCTAATTCACCCCTCCACTTT
j_call: TRBJ1-2; clone_size: NA; v_call: TRBV30; d_call: NA; cdr3_aa: CAWSVRLQGITYGYTF; cdr3_nt: TGTGCCTGGAGTGTACGTCTGCAGGGCATTACCTATGGCTACACCTTC
j_call: TRBJ2-1; clone_size: NA; v_call: TRBV30; d_call: NA; cdr3_aa: CAWSVSDGGAQFF; cdr3_nt: TGTGCCTGGAGTGTATCGGACGGAGGAGCGCAGTTCTTC
j_call: TRBJ1-6; clone_size: NA; v_call: TRBV27; d_call: NA; cdr3_aa: CASSLKGGYNSPLHF; cdr3_nt: TGTGCCAGCAGTTTAAAGGGAGGATATAATTCACCCCTCCACTTT
j_call: TRBJ2-5; clone_size: NA; v_call: TRBV4-2; d_call: TRBD1; cdr3_aa: CASSQGLRTGAYQETQYF; cdr3_nt: TGTGCCAGCAGCCAAGGGCTACGGACAGGAGCGTACCAAGAGACCCAGTACTTC
j_call: TRBJ2-5; clone_size: NA; v_call: TRBV4-2; d_call: NA; cdr3_aa: CASSQDQGGETQYF; cdr3_nt: TGTGCCAGCAGCCAAGATCAGGGTGGAGAGACCCAGTACTTC
j_call: TRBJ2-7; clone_size: NA; v_call: TRBV29-1; d_call: NA; cdr3_aa: CSVADSYEQYF; cdr3_nt: TGCAGCGTTGCGGACAGCTACGAGCAGTACTTC